In its sample, the clone carrying this T cell receptor beta chain was seen once. The CDR3 totals 16 residues. Trimming cost V 10 bases and J 10 bases; bases outside gene matches: 18. Germline assignment: CDR1 SNHLY and CDR2 FYNNEI. These data originate in a study of identical twins. TCRdb ran MiXCR on the 5' RACE reads and lists one entry per CDR3 protein. The data contain about 520,000 distinct CDR3 sequences, less than 25% of them singletons. These data are also associated with another study on T cells expressing NK-cell markers.

The source material was CD4+ T cells sorted from blood. The TCR comes from a young woman in good health. V gene TRBV2 combines with J gene TRBJ2-1, with 11 bases aligning to TRBD2. The CDR3 DNA follows: TGTGCCAAGAGCGGAGCTTCCGGGACTAGCGGTAACGAGCAGTTCTTC. Its protein is CAKSGASGTSGNEQFF.